This TCR beta chain came from a study of early T cells in non-severe SARS-CoV-2 infection (dated by TCRdb to the early 2020s). About the full investigation: Because TCR sequencing relied on bulk RNA taken from unsorted whole blood, pairing of alpha and beta chains was not possible. Overall results and qualifications from the work: VDJdb matching was skewed toward anti-spike CD8 responses, so virus-specific expansions were likely underestimated and private and CD4 specificities were missed.

Library preparation was by 5' RACE. The data were produced on a NextSeq 500. To correct for sequencing error and PCR bias, the TCR library protocol tagged individual cDNA molecules with unique molecular identifiers. Both TCR alpha and beta chains were sequenced, and tight co-correlation was observed between alpha and beta sequence abundances in each sample. As for the original processing: Decombinator V4 was used to annotate TCR sequences for V gene, J gene and CDR3. TCRs were defined as expanded if a significant change between any two time points was detected under a Poisson model with p below 0.0001. TCR abundances were normalised to the total number of TCRs sequenced per sample and were expressed as counts per million. VDJdb, accessed 1 November 2021, was searched for CMV, EBV and SARS-CoV-2 annotated TCRs, excluding TCRs annotated for multiple antigens. TCRdb reworked the public reads: Q25 trimming with fastp, MiXCR clone assembly, productive beta chains retained. Entries that share a CDR3 protein sequence are merged under the most common genes and DNA. The V and J calls reflect TCRdb's pipeline rather than the authors' work. The sample contains tens of thousands of distinct CDR3 sequences, approximately 9.5% of them found a single time. Less than 6.5% of the sample rests with the top ten.

This was a case-control study nested in a cohort of healthcare workers in London, UK, who had nasopharyngeal swab PCR tests and blood samples taken every week. Between 23 and 31 March 2020, the week of the UK lockdown, healthcare workers were enrolled and then followed up weekly for as long as 16 weeks. Concerning this clonotype: Its antigen remains undetermined. Base qualities were left out, and no much larger clone turns up one base away.

The specimen was whole blood. This clonotype was sampled from an adult who was a healthcare worker with PCR-confirmed SARS-CoV-2 infection or an uninfected control (not recorded which).

For the CDR3, the sequence is CASSYRLATYEQYF. The DNA sequence is TGTGCCAGCAGCTACCGACTAGCTACCTACGAGCAGTACTTC. The V gene is TRBV7-8 and the J gene is TRBJ2-7, with TRBD2 matching 7 junction bases. Trimming accounts for 4 bases at V and 2 bases at J, while the number of junction bases matched to no gene is 5. The CDR3 spans 14 residues, from the cysteine through the phenylalanine. CDR3 DNA only is kept here, 42 bases in frame from base 1. As encoded in the germline V gene, CDR1 is SGHVS while CDR2 is FQNEAQ.